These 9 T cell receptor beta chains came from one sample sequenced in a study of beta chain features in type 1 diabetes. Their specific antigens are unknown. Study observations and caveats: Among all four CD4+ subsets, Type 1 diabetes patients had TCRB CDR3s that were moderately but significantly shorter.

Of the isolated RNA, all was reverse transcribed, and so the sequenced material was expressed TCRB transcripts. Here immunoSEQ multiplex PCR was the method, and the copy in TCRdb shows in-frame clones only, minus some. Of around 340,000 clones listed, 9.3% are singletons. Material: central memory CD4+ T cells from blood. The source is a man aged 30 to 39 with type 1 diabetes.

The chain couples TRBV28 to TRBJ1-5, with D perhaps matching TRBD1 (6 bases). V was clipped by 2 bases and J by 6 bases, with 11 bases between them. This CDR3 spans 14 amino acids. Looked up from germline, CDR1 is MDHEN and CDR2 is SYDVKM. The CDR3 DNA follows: TGTGCCAGCAGTTTAATGGGGGGCAGTCAGCCCCAGCATTTT. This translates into CASSLMGGSQPQHF.

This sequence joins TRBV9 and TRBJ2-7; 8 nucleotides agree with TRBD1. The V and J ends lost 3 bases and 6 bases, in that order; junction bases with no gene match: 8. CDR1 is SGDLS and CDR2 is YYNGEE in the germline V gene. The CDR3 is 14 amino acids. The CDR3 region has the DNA TGTGCCAGCAGCGCCCAAGACAGGGGCCCCGAGCAGTACTTC. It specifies CASSAQDRGPEQYF.

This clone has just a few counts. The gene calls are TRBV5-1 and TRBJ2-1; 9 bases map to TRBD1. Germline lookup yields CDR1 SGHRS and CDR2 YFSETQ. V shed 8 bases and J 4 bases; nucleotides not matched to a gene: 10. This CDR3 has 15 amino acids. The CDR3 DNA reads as TGCGCCAGTAGCGACGGACAGGGGCCTTACAATGAGCAGTTCTTC. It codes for CASSDGQGPYNEQFF.

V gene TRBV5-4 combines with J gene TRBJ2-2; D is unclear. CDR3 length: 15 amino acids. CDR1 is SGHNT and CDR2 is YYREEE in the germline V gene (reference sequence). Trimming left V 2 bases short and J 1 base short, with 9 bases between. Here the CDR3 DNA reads TGTGCCAGCAGCTTCTTTTCCGGGAACACCGGGGAGCTGTTTTTT. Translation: CASSFFSGNTGELFF.

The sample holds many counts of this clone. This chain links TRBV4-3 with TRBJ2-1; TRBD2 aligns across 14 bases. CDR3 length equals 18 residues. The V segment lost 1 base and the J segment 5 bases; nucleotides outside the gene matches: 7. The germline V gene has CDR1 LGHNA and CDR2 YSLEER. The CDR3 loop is CASSQATSGGVTNNEQFF. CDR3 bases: TGCGCCAGCAGCCAAGCGACTAGCGGGGGGGTAACTAACAATGAGCAGTTCTTC.

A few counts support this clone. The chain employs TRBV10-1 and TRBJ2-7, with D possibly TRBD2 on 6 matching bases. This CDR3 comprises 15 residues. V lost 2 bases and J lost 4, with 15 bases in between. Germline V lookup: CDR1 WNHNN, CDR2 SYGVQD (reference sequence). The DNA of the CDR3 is TGCGCCAGCAGTGAGACCTTGGCGGGGTCATACGAGCAGTACTTC. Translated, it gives CASSETLAGSYEQYF.

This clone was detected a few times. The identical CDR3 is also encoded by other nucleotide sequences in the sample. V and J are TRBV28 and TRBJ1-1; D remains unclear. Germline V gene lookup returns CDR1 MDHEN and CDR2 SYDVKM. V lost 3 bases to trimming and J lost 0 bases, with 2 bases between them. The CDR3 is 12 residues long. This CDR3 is CASSFMNTEAFF. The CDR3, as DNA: TGTGCCAGCAGTTTTATGAACACTGAAGCTTTCTTT.

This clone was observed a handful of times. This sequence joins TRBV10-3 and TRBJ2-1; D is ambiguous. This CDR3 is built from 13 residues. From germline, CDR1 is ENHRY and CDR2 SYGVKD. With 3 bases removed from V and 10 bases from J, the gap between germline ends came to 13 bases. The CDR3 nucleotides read TGTGCCATCAGTGAATCCTCATTAGGGGAGCAGTTCTTC. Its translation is CAISESSLGEQFF.

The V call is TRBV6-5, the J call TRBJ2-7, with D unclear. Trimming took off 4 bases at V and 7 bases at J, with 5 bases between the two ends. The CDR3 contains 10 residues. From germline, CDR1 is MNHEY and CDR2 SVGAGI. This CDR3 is CASSSREQYF. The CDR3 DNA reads TGTGCCAGCAGTTCACGGGAGCAGTACTTC.